The 16 T cell receptor beta chains below all came from one sample that was sequenced in a study of blood T cell repertoires in COVID-19. Clones were sequenced by immunoSEQ multiplex PCR, and TCRdb holds only the in-frame ones, with some missing. The repertoire holds about 88,000 clones, with roughly 88% as singletons. Sample: peripheral blood. These receptors came from a man aged 18 to 29 with COVID-19, enrolled during active disease.

The gene calls are TRBV18 and TRBJ1-2; weak D call: TRBD1 (6 bases). The CDR3 loop spans 15 amino acids. Trimming took off 3 bases at V and 2 bases at J, with 13 bases between the two ends. Germline V gene sequence: CDR1 KGHSH, CDR2 LQKENI. In DNA form, the CDR3 reads TGTGCCAGCTCACCGTGGGACATTCCAAACTATGGCTACACCTTC. This gives the protein CASSPWDIPNYGYTF. Filled out from reference TRBV18 and TRBJ1-2, the complete variable domain reads NAGVMQNPRHLVRRRGQEARLRCSPMKGHSHVYWYRQLPEEGLKFMVYLQKENIIDESGMPKERFSAEFPKEGPSILRIQQVVRGDSAAYFCASSPWDIPNYGYTFGSGTRLTVV.

The chain recombines TRBV10-2 with TRBJ1-2, with D possibly being TRBD1 (5 bases). CDR3 length equals 15 residues. Germline assignment: CDR1 WSHSY and CDR2 SAAADI. Trimming took off 3 bases at V and 5 bases at J, with 16 bases between the two ends. In nucleotides, the CDR3 is TGCGCCAGCAGTGAACGGAATACAGGTATTTATGGCTACACCTTC. Its protein is CASSERNTGIYGYTF.

The gene calls are TRBV3-1 (or the pseudogene TRBV3-2) and TRBJ2-1, with a weak D call TRBD2 (6 bases). The CDR3 spans 14 residues. Trimming stripped 1 base from V and 9 bases from J, with 13 bases between. Per the germline V gene, CDR1 is LGHDT and CDR2 is YNNKEL (reference sequence). The CDR3 bases are TGTGCCAGCAGCCAAGCCCTCCTTAGCGGTGAGCAGTTCTTC. This translates into CASSQALLSGEQFF.

The chain uses TRBV6-5 and TRBJ2-1; TRBD2 agrees at 7 bases. The CDR3 covers 14 residues. J lost 0 bases, V lost 7 bases, and 3 bases had no gene match. In germline, CDR1 is MNHEY, CDR2 SVGAGI. The CDR3: CASTIAGSYNEQFF. The CDR3, as DNA: TGTGCCAGCACCATAGCGGGCTCCTACAATGAGCAGTTCTTC.

The V gene is TRBV27, the J gene TRBJ1-5; D not certain. Trimming cost V 8 bases and J 11 bases, with 10 bases left between them. This CDR3 has 10 amino acids. Germline CDR1 reads MNHEY; CDR2 reads SMNVEV (reference sequence). CDR3 bases: TGTGCCAGCCCCTACAGTGCCCAGCATTTT. This translates into CASPYSAQHF.

This clone was seen a handful of times. V and J are TRBV7-9 and TRBJ2-7; 10 positions agree with TRBD2. The CDR3 length is 16 residues. Germline lookup yields CDR1 SEHNR and CDR2 FQNEAQ (reference sequence). The trim removed 2 bases at V and 5 bases at J, leaving 9 bases unmatched. This CDR3 reads CASSLSGRALTNEQYF. CDR3 nucleotides: TGTGCCAGCAGCTTAAGCGGGAGGGCGTTAACTAACGAGCAGTACTTC.

The rearrangement joins TRBV6-2 or TRBV6-3 to TRBJ2-7; 8 bases agree with TRBD2. CDR3 length: 16 amino acids. J gave up 7 bases and V 5 bases, and 16 bases lay outside the gene matches. Germline CDR1 is MNHEY and CDR2 is SVGEGT. The CDR3 DNA reads as TGTGCCAGCAGTCATCCGTCGGACGGGAGGGCCTGTGAGCAGTACTTC. Its protein is CASSHPSDGRACEQYF.

The chain has TRBV28 and TRBJ1-2; D is perhaps TRBD1 (6 bases). The V end lost 5 bases, the J end lost 7 bases, and 29 bases lay between the germline ends. Germline values: CDR1 MDHEN, CDR2 SYDVKM. The CDR3 totals 18 residues. The CDR3 is CASSAGGRPSGNASGYTF. CDR3 in DNA: TGTGCCAGCAGTGCGGGGGGCAGGCCTTCAGGTAATGCCAGTGGCTACACCTTC.

V usage is TRBV4-2 and J usage is TRBJ1-6; D is possibly TRBD1 (5 bases). The CDR3 runs 18 residues. Per germline, CDR1 LGHNA and CDR2 YNFKEQ. Trimming shortened V by 2 bases and J by 0 bases, and 14 bases separated the two germline ends. In DNA, the CDR3 is TGTGCCAGCAGCCAACAGACAGACTTGAGCTCCTATAATTCACCCCTCCACTTT. Translated: CASSQQTDLSSYNSPLHF.

The chain carries TRBV4-3 and TRBJ2-2; TRBD2 might be the D (6 bases). Germline lookup yields CDR1 LGHNA and CDR2 YSLEER. Deletions cut 2 bases from V and 5 bases from J, with 18 bases between. The CDR3 spans 17 residues. The DNA of the CDR3 is TGCGCCAGCAGCCAACGAGGCTGGCGGGGATGGACCGGGGAGCTGTTTTTT. Residues: CASSQRGWRGWTGELFF.

The chain employs TRBV5-6 and TRBJ2-1; 7 bases match TRBD1. From germline, CDR1 is SGHDT and CDR2 YYEEEE. Trimming removed 0 bases from V and 4 bases from J; junction bases left unmatched: 4. The length of the CDR3 is 15 residues. CDR3 sequence: CASSLGTGGYNEQFF. CDR3 nucleotide sequence: TGTGCCAGCAGCTTGGGGACAGGTGGGTACAATGAGCAGTTCTTC.

The rearrangement links TRBV2 to TRBJ2-7; TRBD1 might be the D (5 bases). The germline gives CDR1 SNHLY, CDR2 FYNNEI. V was trimmed by 8 bases and J by 6 bases, leaving 14 bases between them. The CDR3 consists of 12 residues. Here the CDR3 DNA reads TGTGCCAGCGCAGGACATTCTATCGAGCAGTACTTC. Its translation: CASAGHSIEQYF.

The chain joins TRBV15 to TRBJ1-4; D is ambiguous. V gave up 1 base and J gave up 4 bases, with 7 bases separating them. Germline loops: CDR1 LNHNV, CDR2 YYDKDF (reference sequence). This CDR3 is built from 14 residues. Here the CDR3 reads CATSRGLLNEKLFF. CDR3 in DNA: TGTGCCACCAGCAGAGGACTACTTAATGAAAAACTGTTTTTT.

The chain combines TRBV11-2 with TRBJ2-5, with a possible D match to TRBD1 (6 bases). Trimming shortened V by 1 base and J by 7 bases, and 13 bases separated the two germline ends. The CDR3 sequence is 14 residues long. CDR1 is SGHAT and CDR2 is FQNNGV in the germline V gene. The CDR3 coding sequence is TGTGCCAGCAGCTTAGGACAGGCCCAGGGGACCCAGTACTTC. As protein: CASSLGQAQGTQYF.

This sequence joins TRBV7-2 and TRBJ1-5, with TRBD1 as a possible D gene (6 bases). The CDR3 runs to 13 residues. Germline-derived CDR1 and CDR2 are SGHTA and FQGNSA. V shed 2 bases and J shed 4 bases, with 6 bases lying between them. CDR3: CASSLQGNQPQHF. DNA of the CDR3: TGTGCCAGCAGCTTACAGGGGAATCAGCCCCAGCATTTT.

This chain connects TRBV18 to TRBJ2-3; 7 positions agree with TRBD2. V lost 6 bases, J lost 2 bases, and 11 bases stayed unmatched. This CDR3 is 16 amino acids long. Germline lookup yields CDR1 KGHSH and CDR2 LQKENI. CDR3 DNA sequence: TGTGCCAGCTCGTCTGTACTAGCGCAAACCACAGATACGCAGTATTTT. Translating gives CASSSVLAQTTDTQYF.